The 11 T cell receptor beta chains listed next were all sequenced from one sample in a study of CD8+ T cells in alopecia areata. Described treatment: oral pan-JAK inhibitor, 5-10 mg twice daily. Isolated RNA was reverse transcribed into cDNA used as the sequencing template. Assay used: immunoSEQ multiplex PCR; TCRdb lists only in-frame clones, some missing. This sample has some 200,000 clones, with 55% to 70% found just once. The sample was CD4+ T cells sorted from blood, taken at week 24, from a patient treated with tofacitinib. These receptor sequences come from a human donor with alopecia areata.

The CDR3 protein is CASSSGLAANTGELFF. In nucleotides, the CDR3 is TGTGCCAGCAGCTCCGGACTAGCGGCGAACACCGGGGAGCTGTTTTTT. The V gene is TRBV9, the J gene TRBJ2-2, with 10 nucleotides matching TRBD2. The germline CDR1 and CDR2 sequences are SGDLS and YYNGEE. The V gene end was trimmed by 4 bases and the J gene end by 0 bases; junction bases not matched to a gene: 3. CDR3 size: 16 residues.

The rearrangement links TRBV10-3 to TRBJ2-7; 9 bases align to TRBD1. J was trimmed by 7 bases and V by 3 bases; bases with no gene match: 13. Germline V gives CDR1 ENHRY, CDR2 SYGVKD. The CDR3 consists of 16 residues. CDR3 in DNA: TGTGCCATCAGTGAATCGTCCCAGACAGGGGGGCAGGAGCAGTACTTC. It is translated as CAISESSQTGGQEQYF.

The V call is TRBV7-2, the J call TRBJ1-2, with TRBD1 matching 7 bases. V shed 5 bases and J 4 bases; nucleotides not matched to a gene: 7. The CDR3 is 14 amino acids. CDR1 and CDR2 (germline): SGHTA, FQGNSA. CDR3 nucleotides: TGTGCCAGCAGCCCCCGGGACAGCTTCTATGGCTACACCTTC. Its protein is CASSPRDSFYGYTF. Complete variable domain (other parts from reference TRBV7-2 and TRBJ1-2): GAGVSQSPSNKVTEKGKDVELRCDPISGHTALYWYRQSLGQGLEFLIYFQGNSAPDKSGLPSDRFSAERTGGSVSTLTIQRTQQEDSAVYLCASSPRDSFYGYTFGSGTRLTVV.

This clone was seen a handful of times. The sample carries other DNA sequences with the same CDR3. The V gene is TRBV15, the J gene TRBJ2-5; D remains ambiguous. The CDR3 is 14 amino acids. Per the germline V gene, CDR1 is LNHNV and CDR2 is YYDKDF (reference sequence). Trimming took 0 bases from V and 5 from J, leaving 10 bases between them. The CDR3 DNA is TGTGCCACCAGCAGAGATTTGGGCGCGGAGACCCAGTACTTC. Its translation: CATSRDLGAETQYF.

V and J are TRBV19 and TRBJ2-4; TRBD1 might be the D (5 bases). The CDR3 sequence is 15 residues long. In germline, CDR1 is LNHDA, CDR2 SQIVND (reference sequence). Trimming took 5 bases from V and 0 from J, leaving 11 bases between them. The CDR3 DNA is TGTGCCAGTAGTCCCAGGGAAATAGCCAAAAACATTCAGTACTTC. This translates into CASSPREIAKNIQYF.

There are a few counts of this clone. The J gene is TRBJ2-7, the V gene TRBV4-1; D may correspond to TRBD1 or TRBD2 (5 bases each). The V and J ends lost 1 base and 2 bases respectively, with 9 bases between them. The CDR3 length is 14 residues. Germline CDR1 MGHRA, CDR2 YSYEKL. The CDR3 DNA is TGCGCCAGCAGCCAAGGGGACGGCCCCTACGAGCAGTACTTC. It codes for CASSQGDGPYEQYF.

CDR3 residues: CASSSPGQIQQYF. CDR3 bases: TGTGCCAGCAGTTCGCCGGGACAGATTCAGCAGTACTTC. This chain joins TRBV6-6 and TRBJ2-5, with 7 bases that match TRBD1. The CDR3 loop spans 13 amino acids. The V and J ends lost 4 bases and 11 bases, in that order; junction bases with no gene match: 10. The germline V gene has CDR1 MNHNY and CDR2 SVGAGI (reference sequence).

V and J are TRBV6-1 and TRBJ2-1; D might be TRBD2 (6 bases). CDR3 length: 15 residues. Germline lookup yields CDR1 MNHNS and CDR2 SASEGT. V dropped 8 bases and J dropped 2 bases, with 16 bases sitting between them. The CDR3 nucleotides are TGTGCCAGCTCGGGACTCACCTCCACCTACAATGAGCAGTTCTTC. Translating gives CASSGLTSTYNEQFF.

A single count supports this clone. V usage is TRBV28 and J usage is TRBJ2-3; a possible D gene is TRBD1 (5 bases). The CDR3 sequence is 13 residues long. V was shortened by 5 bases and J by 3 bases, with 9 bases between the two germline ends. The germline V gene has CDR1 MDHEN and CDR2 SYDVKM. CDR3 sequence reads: CASSQGGTDTQYF. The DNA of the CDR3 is TGTGCCAGCAGTCAGGGTGGGACAGATACGCAGTATTTT.

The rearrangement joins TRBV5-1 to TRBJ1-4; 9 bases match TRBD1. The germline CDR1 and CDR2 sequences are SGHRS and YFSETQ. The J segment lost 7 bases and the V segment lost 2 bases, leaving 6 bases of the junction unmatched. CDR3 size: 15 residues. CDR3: CASSLQGARGEKLFF. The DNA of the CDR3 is TGCGCCAGCAGCTTACAGGGGGCGCGTGGTGAAAAACTGTTTTTT.

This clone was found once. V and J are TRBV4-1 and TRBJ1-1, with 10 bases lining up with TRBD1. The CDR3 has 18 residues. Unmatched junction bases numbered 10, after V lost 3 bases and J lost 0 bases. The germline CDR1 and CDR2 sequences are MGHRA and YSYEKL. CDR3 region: CASSQMTGTGAMNTEAFF. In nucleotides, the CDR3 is TGCGCCAGCAGCCAGATGACCGGGACAGGGGCTATGAACACTGAAGCTTTCTTT.